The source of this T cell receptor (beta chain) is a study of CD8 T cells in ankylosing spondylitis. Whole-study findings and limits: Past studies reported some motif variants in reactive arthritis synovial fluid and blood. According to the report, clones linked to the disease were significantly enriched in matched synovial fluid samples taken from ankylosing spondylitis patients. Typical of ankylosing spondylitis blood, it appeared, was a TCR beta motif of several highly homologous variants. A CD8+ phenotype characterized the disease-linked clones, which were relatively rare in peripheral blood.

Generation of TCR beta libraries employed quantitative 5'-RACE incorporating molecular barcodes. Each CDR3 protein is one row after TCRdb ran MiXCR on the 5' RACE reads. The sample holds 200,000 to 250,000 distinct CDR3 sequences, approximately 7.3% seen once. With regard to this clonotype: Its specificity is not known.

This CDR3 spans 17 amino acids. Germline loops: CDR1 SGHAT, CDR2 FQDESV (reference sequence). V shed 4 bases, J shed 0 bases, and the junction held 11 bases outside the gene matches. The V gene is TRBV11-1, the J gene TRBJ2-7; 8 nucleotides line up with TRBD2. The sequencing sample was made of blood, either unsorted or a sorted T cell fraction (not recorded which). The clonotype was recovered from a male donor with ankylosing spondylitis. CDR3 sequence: CASSYEAGVRHSYEQYF. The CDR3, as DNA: TGTGCCAGCAGCTACGAAGCGGGAGTCCGTCACTCCTACGAGCAGTACTTC.